What follows are 18 T cell receptor beta chains derived from one specimen sequenced in a study of OX40 agonist ivuxolimab in advanced cancers. TCRdb's copy holds only in-frame clones and misses some; the assay was immunoSEQ multiplex PCR. The top ten clones hold about 3.5% of a sample with 59,000 or so clones, 65% to 90% of them seen once. The source material was CD4+ or CD8+ T cells sorted from blood, sampled in a trial of the OX40 agonist ivuxolimab. Receptors were obtained from an adult with an advanced solid tumor such as melanoma, head and neck, liver or kidney cancer.

The V gene is TRBV27, the J gene TRBJ2-1, with a weak D call TRBD2 (5 bases). This CDR3 spans 16 amino acids. The V gene's germline CDR1 is MNHEY and CDR2 SMNVEV (reference sequence). Trimming took off 1 base at V and 0 bases at J, with 10 bases between the two ends. The CDR3 is CASSLLGGPSYNEQFF. CDR3 coding DNA: TGTGCCAGCAGTTTATTGGGCGGGCCCTCCTACAATGAGCAGTTCTTC.

For the CDR3, the DNA is TGTGCCAGTAGTATGGACAAAGGGGCGTACAATGAGCAGTTCTTC. Translation: CASSMDKGAYNEQFF. The rearrangement links TRBV19 to TRBJ2-1; weak D call: TRBD1 (5 bases). The V and J ends lost 3 bases and 4 bases respectively, with 13 bases between them. This CDR3 has 15 residues. Germline assignment: CDR1 LNHDA and CDR2 SQIVND (reference sequence).

The chain links TRBV6-5 to TRBJ1-3; D is unclear. The CDR3 is made up of 15 amino acids. Trimming cost V 1 base and J 0 bases, with 7 bases left between them. The germline V gene has CDR1 MNHEY and CDR2 SVGAGI. This CDR3 is CASSYFSSSGNTIYF. The DNA for the CDR3 is TGTGCCAGCAGTTACTTCAGTTCCTCTGGAAACACCATATATTTT.

The J gene is TRBJ2-7, the V gene TRBV21-1. TRBV21-1 is noted as a pseudogene. This CDR3 is 16 amino acids long. The CDR3 DNA sequence: TGTGCCAGCACCTCAACGGGGGCAGACTTACCCTACGAGCAGTACTTC. It is translated as CASTSTGADLPYEQYF.

The gene calls are TRBV7-2 and TRBJ2-7; D gene unclear. V lost 1 base to trimming and J lost 0 bases, with 7 bases between them. CDR3 length: 14 residues. CDR1 is SGHTA and CDR2 is FQGNSA in the germline V gene. The CDR3 DNA follows: TGTGCCAGCAGCTTAGGATACAGCTCCTACGAGCAGTACTTC. Amino acid sequence: CASSLGYSSYEQYF.

This sequence joins TRBV29-1 and TRBJ2-5; 8 bases match TRBD1. V shed 7 bases and J 2 bases; nucleotides not matched to a gene: 6. This CDR3 region has 13 residues. The germline CDR1 and CDR2 sequences are SQVTM and ANQGSEA. CDR3 DNA: TGCAGCGCCCGACAGGGGATGCAAGAGACCCAGTACTTC. This codes for CSARQGMQETQYF.

The genes are TRBV7-9 and TRBJ1-4, with D possibly matching TRBD1 (6 bases). V was shortened by 4 bases and J by 4 bases, with 13 bases between the two germline ends. Germline assignment: CDR1 SEHNR and CDR2 FQNEAQ (reference sequence). The CDR3 is 15 amino acids. CDR3 sequence (DNA): TGTGCCAGCAGCTCACAGGGCTCGGTTAATGAAAAACTGTTTTTT. Protein: CASSSQGSVNEKLFF.

This sequence joins TRBV9 and TRBJ2-5; TRBD1 matches 8 bases. V shed 0 bases and J 4 bases; nucleotides not matched to a gene: 14. The germline V gene encodes CDR1 SGDLS and CDR2 YYNGEE. This CDR3 spans 18 amino acids. The CDR3 DNA is TGTGCCAGCAGCGTAGGACGAAGGACAGGGCGGTTGGGAGAGACCCAGTACTTC. Residues: CASSVGRRTGRLGETQYF.

The chain is built from TRBV29-1 and TRBJ1-1; D might be TRBD1 (5 bases). Trimming left V 6 bases short and J 1 base short, with 18 bases between. CDR3 length: 15 amino acids. CDR1 and CDR2 from the germline V gene are SQVTM and ANQGSEA. CDR3 protein: CSVRGDAGENTEAFF. The CDR3 DNA reads as TGCAGCGTCCGGGGGGACGCTGGGGAGAACACTGAAGCTTTCTTT.

The CDR3 DNA reads as TGTGCCAGCAGTTACGACCGGGCGGCTGGAAACACCATATATTTT. This encodes CASSYDRAAGNTIYF. The rearrangement links TRBV6-6 to TRBJ1-3; D is undetermined. Germline V gene lookup returns CDR1 MNHNY and CDR2 SVGAGI (reference sequence). The V end lost 2 bases, the J end lost 2 bases, and 10 bases lay between the germline ends. The CDR3 has 15 residues.

The chain combines TRBV5-4 with TRBJ1-4; 7 bases fit TRBD1. CDR1 is SGHNT and CDR2 is YYREEE in the germline V gene (reference sequence). The CDR3 sequence is 15 residues long. The V and J ends lost 2 bases and 5 bases, in that order; junction bases with no gene match: 6. The CDR3 coding sequence is TGTGCCAGCAGCTTACAGGGGACTATAAATGAAAAACTGTTTTTT. Its protein is CASSLQGTINEKLFF.

This sequence joins TRBV7-3 and TRBJ2-1; D might be TRBD1 (8 bases). The V end was cut by 5 bases, the J end by 7 bases, with 15 bases between. Germline lookup yields CDR1 SGHTA and CDR2 FQGTGA. The CDR3 has 14 residues. CDR3: CASSRDRGGNEQFF. CDR3 coding DNA: TGTGCCAGCAGCCGAGACAGGGGAGGGAATGAGCAGTTCTTC.

The chain is built from TRBV7-3 and TRBJ2-6, with D perhaps TRBD2 (6 bases). The length of the CDR3 is 16 residues. CDR1 is SGHTA and CDR2 is FQGTGA in the germline V gene. V lost 5 bases and J lost 0, with 11 bases in between. The CDR3, as DNA: TGTGCCAGCAGCAATCGGGGGTTCTCTGGGGCCAACGTCCTGACTTTC. Its protein is CASSNRGFSGANVLTF.

The chain employs TRBV11-3 and TRBJ2-2, with 10 bases aligning to TRBD2. V gave up 9 bases and J gave up 3 bases; unmatched junction bases: 1. Germline V lookup: CDR1 SGHNT, CDR2 YENEEA. This CDR3 is 13 amino acids long. CDR3 nucleotide sequence: TGTGCCAGTAGCGGGGGGTACACCGGGGAGCTGTTTTTT. It yields the protein CASSGGYTGELFF. Together with reference TRBV11-3 and TRBJ2-2, the CDR3 gives the full variable domain: EAGVVQSPRYKIIEKKQPVAFWCNPISGHNTLYWYLQNLGQGPELLIRYENEEAVDDSQLPKDRFSAERLKGVDSTLKIQPAELGDSAVYLCASSGGYTGELFFGEGSRLTVL.

This clone was recorded a few times. The chain uses TRBV10-1 and TRBJ1-1; D might be TRBD1 (5 bases). The length of the CDR3 is 12 residues. Germline assignment: CDR1 WNHNN and CDR2 SYGVQD (reference sequence). Trimming shortened V by 3 bases and J by 5 bases, and 7 bases separated the two germline ends. CDR3 residues: CASSDQGTEAFF. The CDR3 DNA reads TGCGCCAGCAGTGATCAGGGTACTGAAGCTTTCTTT.

The rearrangement links TRBV30 to TRBJ1-1; D might be TRBD1 (6 bases). CDR3 length: 12 residues. Looked up from germline, CDR1 is GTSNPN and CDR2 is SVGIG (reference sequence). V gave up 3 bases and J gave up 3 bases, with 8 bases separating them. The CDR3 protein is CAWRWGHTEAFF. CDR3 sequence (DNA): TGTGCCTGGAGGTGGGGGCACACTGAAGCTTTCTTT.

In this sample, this clone turned up once. At one boundary the junction diverges from the germline segment, which might be a read error. The rearrangement uses TRBV7-2 and TRBJ2-1; possibly TRBD1 for D (8 bases). CDR1 is SGHTA and CDR2 is FQGNSA in the germline V gene. This CDR3 comprises 14 residues. CDR3 in amino acids: CANSRDRGGNEQFF. The CDR3 DNA reads TGTGCCAACAGCCGAGACAGGGGAGGGAATGAGCAGTTCTTC.

Remarks on this clone: The junction and the germline gene differ at one end; a read error may be behind it. The V and J genes are TRBV7-2 and TRBJ1-3; D is uncertain. Germline CDR1 reads SGHTA; CDR2 reads FQGNSA. The CDR3 has 11 amino acids. CDR3 nucleotides: TGTGCCAGCAGCGCTGGCAACACCATATATTTT. This sequence encodes CASSAGNTIYF.